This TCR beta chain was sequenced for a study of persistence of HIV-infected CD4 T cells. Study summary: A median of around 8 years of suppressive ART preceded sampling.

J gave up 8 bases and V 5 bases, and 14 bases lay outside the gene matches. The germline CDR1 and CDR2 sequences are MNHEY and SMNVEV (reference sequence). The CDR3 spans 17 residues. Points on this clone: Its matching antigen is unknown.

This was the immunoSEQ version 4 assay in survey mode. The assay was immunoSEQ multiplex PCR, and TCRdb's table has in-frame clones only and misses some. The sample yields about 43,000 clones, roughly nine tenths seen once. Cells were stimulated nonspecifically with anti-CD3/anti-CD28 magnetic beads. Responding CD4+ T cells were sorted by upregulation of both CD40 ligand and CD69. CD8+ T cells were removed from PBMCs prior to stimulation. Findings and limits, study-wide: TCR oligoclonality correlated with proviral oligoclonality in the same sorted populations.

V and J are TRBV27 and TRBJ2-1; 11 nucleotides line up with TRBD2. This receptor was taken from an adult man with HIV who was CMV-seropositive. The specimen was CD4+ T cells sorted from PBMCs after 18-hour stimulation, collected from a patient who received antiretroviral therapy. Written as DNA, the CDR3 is TGTGCCAGCAGTATACGTTCATTAGCGGGGGGGCCCCATGAGCAGTTCTTC. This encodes CASSIRSLAGGPHEQFF.